These 32 T cell receptor beta chains originate from one sample sequenced in a study of T cell changes during pregnancy in multiple sclerosis. Method: immunoSEQ multiplex PCR; TCRdb's copy keeps in-frame clones and lacks some. The sample includes 9,000 to 10,000 clones, 83% of them seen just once. The sequenced sample was CD8+ T cells from peripheral blood mononuclear cells, obtained in the third trimester of pregnancy. Receptor source: a female donor in good health, enrolled as a control in a pregnancy study.

The chain joins TRBV18 to TRBJ2-7; maybe TRBD1 (6 bases). The CDR3 is 15 residues long. The V end lost 1 base, the J end lost 5 bases, and 15 bases lay between the germline ends. The V gene's germline CDR1 is KGHSH and CDR2 LQKENI. The CDR3 loop is CASSPRRGSGDEQYF. The CDR3 DNA reads TGTGCCAGCTCACCACGGAGAGGATCAGGGGACGAGCAGTACTTC.

The chain combines TRBV5-1 with TRBJ2-3; possibly TRBD2 for D (5 bases). V was cut by 3 bases and J by 0 bases, with 17 bases left in between. The germline V gene encodes CDR1 SGHRS and CDR2 YFSETQ. CDR3 length: 17 amino acids. The CDR3 region is CASSYPPGWPSTDTQYF. The CDR3 nucleotides are TGCGCCAGCAGCTACCCCCCGGGGTGGCCTAGCACAGATACGCAGTATTTT.

This clone was observed a handful of times. The chain uses TRBV2 and TRBJ1-1; unclear D gene. The CDR3 runs 11 residues. Per germline, CDR1 SNHLY and CDR2 FYNNEI. The V end was cut by 6 bases, the J end by 7 bases, with 9 bases between. The CDR3 DNA reads as TGTGCCAGCAGAACAGCCGTTGAAGCTTTCTTT. Protein product: CASRTAVEAFF.

By share of the sample, this clone is medium-sized. CDR3 amino acids: CASSEAGGYNEQFF. The CDR3 DNA reads as TGTGCCAGCAGTGAAGCGGGAGGGTACAATGAGCAGTTCTTC. J is TRBJ2-1 and V is TRBV6-1; the match to TRBD2 covers 7 bases. Per germline, CDR1 MNHNS and CDR2 SASEGT. This CDR3 has 14 amino acids. J gave up 4 bases and V 0 bases, and 0 bases lay outside the gene matches.

In DNA, the CDR3 is TGTGCTAGTGGTTTAGCGGGGGGGGTTTACGAGCAGTACTTC. This encodes CASGLAGGVYEQYF. This sequence joins TRBV12-5 and TRBJ2-7; 10 bases align to TRBD2. The CDR3 length is 14 residues. J gave up 4 bases and V 3 bases, and 3 bases lay outside the gene matches. Germline lookup yields CDR1 LGHNT and CDR2 FRNRAP.

The chain employs TRBV9 and TRBJ2-7; D is perhaps TRBD1 (5 bases). Germline values: CDR1 SGDLS, CDR2 YYNGEE. The length of the CDR3 is 13 residues. Trimming removed 0 bases at V and 6 bases at J, with 10 bases between. In DNA, the CDR3 is TGTGCCAGCAGCGTAGGACAGAAGAGCGAGCAGTACTTC. The encoded protein is CASSVGQKSEQYF.

The V call is TRBV4-2, the J call TRBJ2-1; 10 positions match TRBD2. Germline V lookup: CDR1 LGHNA, CDR2 YNFKEQ. The length of the CDR3 is 17 residues. V lost 4 bases, J lost 3 bases, and 9 bases stayed unmatched. CDR3 in DNA: TGTGCCAGCAGCCTAAGTTCCGGGACTAGCGTCTACAATGAGCAGTTCTTC. Its translation is CASSLSSGTSVYNEQFF.

The rearrangement links TRBV7-2 to TRBJ2-3, with D possibly matching TRBD2 (6 bases). V lost 5 bases and J 5 bases, leaving 29 bases between the germline ends. Germline CDR1 SGHTA, CDR2 FQGNSA. The CDR3 has 19 residues. The CDR3 region has the DNA TGTGCCAGCAGCCAGGCCCCCGTCCAGCGGTGGCCGGGGGAAGATACGCAGTATTTT. Residues: CASSQAPVQRWPGEDTQYF.

The gene calls are TRBV27 and TRBJ1-1, with D perhaps matching TRBD1 (6 bases). The germline CDR1 and CDR2 sequences are MNHEY and SMNVEV (reference sequence). The CDR3 totals 12 residues. Trimming shortened V by 2 bases and J by 11 bases, and 12 bases separated the two germline ends. CDR3 DNA sequence: TGTGCCAGCAGTTTACCCGGGAGGGGGGCTTTCTTT. This codes for CASSLPGRGAFF.

This rearrangement joins TRBV5-1 to TRBJ2-2, with 8 bases that match TRBD1. The CDR3 length is 16 residues. CDR1 is SGHRS and CDR2 is YFSETQ in the germline V gene. V trimming: 7 bases; J trimming: 2 bases; junction bases outside the gene matches: 10. CDR3 DNA: TGCGCCAGCGGGTCACACAGGGGGATAAACACCGGGGAGCTGTTTTTT. Translating it yields CASGSHRGINTGELFF. The entire variable domain, with the rest obtained from reference TRBV5-1 and TRBJ2-2, is as follows: KAGVTQTPRYLIKTRGQQVTLSCSPISGHRSVSWYQQTPGQGLQFLFEYFSETQRNKGNFPGRFSGRQFSNSRSEMNVSTLELGDSALYLCASGSHRGINTGELFFGEGSRLTVL.

V is TRBV4-1 and J is TRBJ1-1; a possible D gene is TRBD1 (6 bases). The V end lost 1 base, the J end lost 4 bases, and 10 bases lay between the germline ends. The CDR3 sequence is 14 residues long. CDR1 and CDR2 from the germline V gene are MGHRA and YSYEKL. The CDR3: CASSQGQAGTEAFF. In nucleotides, the CDR3 is TGCGCCAGCAGCCAAGGACAGGCAGGCACTGAAGCTTTCTTT.

This clone was observed a single time. The V and J genes are TRBV6-6 and TRBJ1-5; the D gene is possibly TRBD1 (6 bases). Looked up from germline, CDR1 is MNHNY and CDR2 is SVGAGI (reference sequence). Trimming removed 2 bases from V and 6 bases from J, with 17 bases in between. This CDR3 has 16 residues. The CDR3 here is CASSYGWAGESQPQHF. The DNA of the CDR3 is TGTGCCAGCAGTTACGGTTGGGCAGGGGAAAGTCAGCCCCAGCATTTT.

The table lists this clone with a few counts. In the same sample, other DNA sequences code for this CDR3. The chain recombines TRBV6-4 with TRBJ2-3; 10 nucleotides align to TRBD2. The germline CDR1 and CDR2 sequences are MRHNA and SNTAGT. This CDR3 is 15 amino acids long. J lost 1 base, V lost 2 bases, and 0 bases had no gene match. The CDR3 is CASSDGTSGTDTQYF. The CDR3 bases are TGTGCCAGCAGTGACGGGACTAGCGGCACAGATACGCAGTATTTT.

The chain carries TRBV9 and TRBJ2-3; D is perhaps TRBD2 (6 bases). The CDR3 contains 15 residues. Trimming stripped 0 bases from V and 0 bases from J, with 8 bases between. Germline lookup yields CDR1 SGDLS and CDR2 YYNGEE. CDR3 sequence reads: CASSVAGTSTDTQYF. In DNA, the CDR3 is TGTGCCAGCAGCGTAGCCGGGACTAGCACAGATACGCAGTATTTT.

This chain joins TRBV19 and TRBJ2-7; TRBD1 is a possible D gene (5 bases). V was pared by 3 bases and J by 3 bases, with 12 bases between. Per the germline V gene, CDR1 is LNHDA and CDR2 is SQIVND (reference sequence). CDR3 length equals 14 residues. CDR3 coding DNA: TGTGCCAGTAGTATTTCCGGCAGGGTCTACGAGCAGTACTTC. This translates into CASSISGRVYEQYF.

The rearrangement uses TRBV6-4 and TRBJ2-6; tentative D call: TRBD2 (5 bases). CDR1 is MRHNA and CDR2 is SNTAGT in the germline V gene. There are 14 residues in the CDR3. V was cut by 2 bases and J by 4 bases, with 6 bases left in between. The chain's CDR3 is CASSDREGANVLTF. CDR3 nucleotides: TGTGCCAGCAGTGACAGGGAGGGGGCCAACGTCCTGACTTTC.

This clone was observed a single time. The gene calls are TRBV2 and TRBJ2-5; D not certain. The V end lost 7 bases, the J end lost 2 bases, and 14 bases lay between the germline ends. Germline V lookup: CDR1 SNHLY, CDR2 FYNNEI. This CDR3 region has 14 residues. This chain's CDR3 is CASIRVTPQETQYF. CDR3 DNA sequence: TGTGCCAGCATCCGGGTGACCCCTCAAGAGACCCAGTACTTC. The full variable domain, in which reference TRBV2 and TRBJ2-5 provide the parts outside the CDR3, is EPEVTQTPSHQVTQMGQEVILRCVPISNHLYFYWYRQILGQKVEFLVSFYNNEISEKSEIFDDQFSVERPDGSNFTLKIRSTKLEDSAMYFCASIRVTPQETQYFGPGTRLLVL.

CDR3 DNA: TGTGCCAGCAGGGGGGGGGCGGTCTACAATGAGCAGTTCTTC. Translated: CASRGGAVYNEQFF. V is TRBV27 and J is TRBJ2-1; D possibly corresponds to TRBD2 (7 bases). Trimming left V 6 bases short and J 3 bases short, with 12 bases between. CDR1 and CDR2 from the germline V gene are MNHEY and SMNVEV (reference sequence). The CDR3 has 14 amino acids.

J is TRBJ1-4 and V is TRBV7-9; 9 bases are shared with TRBD1. Germline lookup yields CDR1 SEHNR and CDR2 FQNEAQ (reference sequence). Trimming removed 5 bases from V and 7 bases from J; junction bases left unmatched: 5. CDR3 length: 14 amino acids. The CDR3 DNA reads as TGTGCCAGCAGCGCGGACAGGGGCCGTGAAAAACTGTTTTTT. Translating it yields CASSADRGREKLFF. Full variable domain (rest looked up from reference TRBV7-9 and TRBJ1-4): DTGVSQNPRHKITKRGQNVTFRCDPISEHNRLYWYRQTLGQGPEFLTYFQNEAQLEKSRLLSDRFSAERPKGSFSTLEIQRTEQGDSAMYLCASSADRGREKLFFGSGTQLSVL.

The chain combines TRBV5-1 with TRBJ2-1, with D perhaps matching TRBD1 (5 bases). Per the germline V gene, CDR1 is SGHRS and CDR2 is YFSETQ. V was shortened by 4 bases and J by 5 bases, with 16 bases between the two germline ends. This CDR3 is 15 amino acids long. CDR3 loop: CASSQLGVGNNEQFF. CDR3 DNA: TGCGCCAGCAGCCAATTAGGGGTGGGCAACAATGAGCAGTTCTTC.

The V and J genes are TRBV7-9 and TRBJ2-3, with D unresolved. The germline V gene encodes CDR1 SEHNR and CDR2 FQNEAQ (reference sequence). V was pared by 1 base and J by 0 bases, with 14 bases between. CDR3 length: 17 amino acids. For the CDR3, the DNA is TGTGCCAGCAGCTTAGAGCCTTCTTACCGTAGCACAGATACGCAGTATTTT. This gives the protein CASSLEPSYRSTDTQYF.

This rearrangement joins TRBV10-3 to TRBJ2-3; TRBD2 is a possible D gene (5 bases). CDR1 and CDR2 (germline): ENHRY, SYGVKD. V was pared by 5 bases and J by 7 bases, with 16 bases between. The CDR3 spans 14 residues. The CDR3 DNA follows: TGTGCCATCAGTCCCGACGGTGGGAGCCATACGCAGTATTTT. Translation gives CAISPDGGSHTQYF.

The count of this clone is one. The V call is TRBV11-3, the J call TRBJ2-7; tentative D call: TRBD1 (5 bases). Germline CDR1 and CDR2: SGHNT and YENEEA. V lost 3 bases and J 2 bases, leaving 8 bases between the germline ends. The CDR3 is made up of 13 amino acids. This CDR3 is CASSLTVAYEQYF. In DNA form, the CDR3 reads TGTGCCAGCAGCTTGACAGTTGCCTACGAGCAGTACTTC.

This sequence joins TRBV27 and TRBJ2-7; TRBD1 agrees at 9 bases. This CDR3 region has 14 residues. Germline V lookup: CDR1 MNHEY, CDR2 SMNVEV (reference sequence). V was clipped by 6 bases and J by 2 bases; unmatched bases: 5. As DNA, the CDR3 is TGTGCCAGCAGCTCGGGACAGGGCCCCTACGAGCAGTACTTC. It encodes CASSSGQGPYEQYF.

The chain recombines TRBV6-4 with TRBJ2-1; 14 nucleotides line up with TRBD2. Losses at the gene ends were 4 bases for V and 4 bases for J; bases not matched to a gene: 0. CDR1 and CDR2 from the germline V gene are MRHNA and SNTAGT. The length of the CDR3 is 15 residues. The CDR3 region has the DNA TGTGCCAGCAGTGGGACTAGCGGGGGGTACAATGAGCAGTTCTTC. It translates to CASSGTSGGYNEQFF.

The V and J genes are TRBV6-5 and TRBJ1-4; 10 bases agree with TRBD1. The CDR3 is made up of 15 amino acids. Unmatched junction bases numbered 7, after V lost 6 bases and J lost 6 bases. Germline loops: CDR1 MNHEY, CDR2 SVGAGI. The CDR3 DNA is TGTGCCAGCAGCCGGGGGACAGGGGATGATGAAAAACTGTTTTTT. Its translation is CASSRGTGDDEKLFF.

This chain connects TRBV20-1 to TRBJ2-7, with no clear D. The CDR3 runs to 11 residues. From germline, CDR1 is DFQATT and CDR2 SNEGSKA (reference sequence). The ends were cut back, 1 base at V and 3 bases at J, with 4 bases in the middle. The CDR3 DNA sequence: TGCAGTGCTAGAGGAGACTACGAGCAGTACTTC. Translation: CSARGDYEQYF.

The chain links TRBV28 to TRBJ2-5, with 13 nucleotides matching TRBD2. The length of the CDR3 is 16 residues. Per the germline V gene, CDR1 is MDHEN and CDR2 is SYDVKM. With 5 bases clipped from V and 5 bases from J, the junction kept 8 bases outside the gene matches. This CDR3 is CASSLTGLAGQETQYF. The CDR3 DNA is TGTGCCAGCAGTCTTACGGGACTAGCGGGACAGGAGACCCAGTACTTC.

This sequence joins TRBV7-3 and TRBJ2-1; 7 bases map to TRBD1. Looked up from germline, CDR1 is SGHTA and CDR2 is FQGTGA. Losses at the gene ends were 4 bases for V and 5 bases for J; bases not matched to a gene: 8. CDR3 size: 15 residues. CDR3 loop: CASSSTGNLDNEQFF. CDR3 nucleotides: TGTGCCAGCAGCTCGACAGGGAATTTGGACAATGAGCAGTTCTTC.

This clone qualifies as medium-sized. For the CDR3, the DNA is TGTGCCAGCAGTGACGGGAGGAGCGGGGCCAACGTCCTGACTTTC. Amino acids: CASSDGRSGANVLTF. The chain is built from TRBV6-4 and TRBJ2-6, with D perhaps TRBD2 (6 bases). Germline V gene lookup returns CDR1 MRHNA and CDR2 SNTAGT. The CDR3 consists of 15 residues. Between the trimmed V and J ends, which lost 2 bases and 4 bases, there was a span of 9 bases.

The genes are TRBV27 and TRBJ1-1, with D unresolved. V lost 2 bases and J 4 bases, leaving 8 bases between the germline ends. There are 13 residues in the CDR3. Germline assignment: CDR1 MNHEY and CDR2 SMNVEV (reference sequence). The CDR3 here is CASSLGGSTEAFF. CDR3 in DNA: TGTGCCAGCAGTTTAGGAGGGAGCACTGAAGCTTTCTTT.

The rearrangement uses TRBV6-1 and TRBJ2-1; TRBD2 matches 8 bases. The germline V gene has CDR1 MNHNS and CDR2 SASEGT. The CDR3 runs 13 residues. J gave up 0 bases and V 11 bases, and 3 bases lay outside the gene matches. The CDR3 DNA sequence: TGTGCCGGGCGGGGGGACTCCTACAATGAGCAGTTCTTC. Its translation is CAGRGDSYNEQFF.